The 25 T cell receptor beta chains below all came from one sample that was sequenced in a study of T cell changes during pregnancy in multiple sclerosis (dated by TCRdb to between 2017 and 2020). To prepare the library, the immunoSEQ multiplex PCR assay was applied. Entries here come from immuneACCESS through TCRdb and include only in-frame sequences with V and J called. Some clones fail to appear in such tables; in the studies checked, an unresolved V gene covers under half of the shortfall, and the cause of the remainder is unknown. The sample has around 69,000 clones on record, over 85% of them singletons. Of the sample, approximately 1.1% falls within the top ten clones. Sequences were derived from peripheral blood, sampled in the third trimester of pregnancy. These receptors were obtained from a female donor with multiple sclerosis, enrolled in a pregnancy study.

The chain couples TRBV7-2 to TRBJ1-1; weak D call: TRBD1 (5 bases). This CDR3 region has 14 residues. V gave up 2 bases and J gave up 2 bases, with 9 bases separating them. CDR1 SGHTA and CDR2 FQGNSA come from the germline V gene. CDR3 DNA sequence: TGTGCCAGCAGCTTATTGGGGCGCAACACTGAAGCTTTCTTT. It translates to CASSLLGRNTEAFF.

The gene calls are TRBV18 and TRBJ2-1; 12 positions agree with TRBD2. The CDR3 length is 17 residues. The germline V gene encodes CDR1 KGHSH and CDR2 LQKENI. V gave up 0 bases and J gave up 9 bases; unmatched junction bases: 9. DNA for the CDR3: TGTGCCAGCTCACCACCGACGACTAGCGGGAGTAACGTTGAGCAGTTCTTC. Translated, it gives CASSPPTTSGSNVEQFF.

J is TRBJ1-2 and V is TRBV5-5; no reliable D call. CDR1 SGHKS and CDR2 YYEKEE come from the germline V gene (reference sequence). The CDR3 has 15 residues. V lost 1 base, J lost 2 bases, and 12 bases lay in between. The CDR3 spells CASSLWRTGNYGYTF. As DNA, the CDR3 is TGTGCCAGCAGCTTGTGGCGGACGGGGAACTATGGCTACACCTTC.

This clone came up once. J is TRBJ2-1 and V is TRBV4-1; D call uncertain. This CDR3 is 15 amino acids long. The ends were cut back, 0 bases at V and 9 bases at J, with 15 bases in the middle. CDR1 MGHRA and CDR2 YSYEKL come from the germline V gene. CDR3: CASSQDETVDGEQFF. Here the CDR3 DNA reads TGCGCCAGCAGCCAAGATGAAACAGTGGATGGTGAGCAGTTCTTC.

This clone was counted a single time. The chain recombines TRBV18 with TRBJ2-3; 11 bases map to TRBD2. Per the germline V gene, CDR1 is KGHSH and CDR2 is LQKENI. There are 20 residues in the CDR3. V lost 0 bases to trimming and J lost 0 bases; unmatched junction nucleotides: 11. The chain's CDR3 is CASSPPTFVRTSGSTDTQYF. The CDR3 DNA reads TGTGCCAGCTCACCACCGACATTTGTGAGGACTAGCGGGAGCACAGATACGCAGTATTTT. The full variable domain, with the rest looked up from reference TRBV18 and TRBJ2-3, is NAGVMQNPRHLVRRRGQEARLRCSPMKGHSHVYWYRQLPEEGLKFMVYLQKENIIDESGMPKERFSAEFPKEGPSILRIQQVVRGDSAAYFCASSPPTFVRTSGSTDTQYFGPGTRLTVL.

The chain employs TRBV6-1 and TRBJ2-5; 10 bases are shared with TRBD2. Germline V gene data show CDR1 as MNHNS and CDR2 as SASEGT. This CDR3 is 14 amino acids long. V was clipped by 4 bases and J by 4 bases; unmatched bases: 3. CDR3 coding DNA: TGTGCCAGCAGTGTTAGACTAGCGGGAGAGACCCAGTACTTC. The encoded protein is CASSVRLAGETQYF.

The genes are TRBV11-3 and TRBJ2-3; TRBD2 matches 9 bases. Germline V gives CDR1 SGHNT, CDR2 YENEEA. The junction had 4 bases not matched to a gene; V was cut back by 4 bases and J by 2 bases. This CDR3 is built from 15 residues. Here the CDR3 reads CASSWSGRPTDTQYF. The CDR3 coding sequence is TGTGCCAGCAGCTGGAGCGGGAGGCCCACAGATACGCAGTATTTT.

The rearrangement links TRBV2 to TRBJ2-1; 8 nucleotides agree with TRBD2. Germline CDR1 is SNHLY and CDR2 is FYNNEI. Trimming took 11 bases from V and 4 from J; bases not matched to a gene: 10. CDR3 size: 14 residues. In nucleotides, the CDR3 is TGTGCCTCCGGGGGGGGCTTTTCTTACAATGAGCAGTTCTTC. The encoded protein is CASGGGFSYNEQFF.

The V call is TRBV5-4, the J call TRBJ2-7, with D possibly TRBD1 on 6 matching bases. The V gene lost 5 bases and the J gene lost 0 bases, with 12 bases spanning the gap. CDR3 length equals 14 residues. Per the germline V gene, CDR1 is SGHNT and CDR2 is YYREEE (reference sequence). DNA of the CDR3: TGTGCCAGCAGTATACAGGGCACCTCCTACGAGCAGTACTTC. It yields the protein CASSIQGTSYEQYF. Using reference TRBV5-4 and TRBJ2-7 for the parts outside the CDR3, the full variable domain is ETGVTQSPTHLIKTRGQQVTLRCSSQSGHNTVSWYQQALGQGPQFIFQYYREEENGRGNFPPRFSGLQFPNYSSELNVNALELDDSALYLCASSIQGTSYEQYFGPGTRLTVT.

This CDR3 is CASSSQGGGPDESTDTQYF. Here the CDR3 DNA reads TGCGCCAGCAGCTCTCAGGGAGGAGGGCCCGATGAGAGCACAGATACGCAGTATTTT. The V and J genes are TRBV5-1 and TRBJ2-3; TRBD2 might be the D (6 bases). V lost 3 bases and J lost 0, with 23 bases in between. This CDR3 has 19 amino acids. Germline V gives CDR1 SGHRS, CDR2 YFSETQ.

This chain's CDR3 is CASTPYTGRNYGYTF. In DNA form, the CDR3 reads TGTGCCAGCACTCCCTATACAGGGCGAAACTATGGCTACACCTTC. This sequence joins TRBV27 and TRBJ1-2; D perhaps matches TRBD1 (6 bases). Germline V gene lookup returns CDR1 MNHEY and CDR2 SMNVEV (reference sequence). Trimming removed 7 bases at V and 2 bases at J, with 17 bases between. The CDR3 is 15 residues long.

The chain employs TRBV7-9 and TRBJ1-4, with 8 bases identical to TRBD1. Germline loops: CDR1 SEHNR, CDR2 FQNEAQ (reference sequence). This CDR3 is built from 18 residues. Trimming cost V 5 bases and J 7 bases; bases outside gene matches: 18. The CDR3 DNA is TGTGCCAGCAGCCTCCCCATGGATACAGGGGGACTCGGTGAAAAACTGTTTTTT. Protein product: CASSLPMDTGGLGEKLFF.

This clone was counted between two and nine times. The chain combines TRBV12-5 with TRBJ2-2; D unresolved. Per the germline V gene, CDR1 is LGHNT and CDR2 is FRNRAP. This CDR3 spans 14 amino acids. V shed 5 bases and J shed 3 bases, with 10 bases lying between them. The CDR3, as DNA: TGTGCTAGTGGTGCACAGACATACACCGGGGAGCTGTTTTTT. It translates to CASGAQTYTGELFF.

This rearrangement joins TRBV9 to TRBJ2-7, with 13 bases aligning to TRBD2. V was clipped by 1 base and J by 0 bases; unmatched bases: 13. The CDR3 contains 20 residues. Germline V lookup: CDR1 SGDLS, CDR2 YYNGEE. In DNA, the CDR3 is TGTGCCAGCAGCGTATTCCCTTCAGGACTAGCGGGAGACTTCTCCTACGAGCAGTACTTC. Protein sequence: CASSVFPSGLAGDFSYEQYF.

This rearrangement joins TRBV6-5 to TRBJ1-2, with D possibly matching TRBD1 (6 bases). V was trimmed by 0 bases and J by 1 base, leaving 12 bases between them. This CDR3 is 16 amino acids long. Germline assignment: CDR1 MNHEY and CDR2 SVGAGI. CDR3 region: CASSYSGTLDNYGYTF. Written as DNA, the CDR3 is TGTGCCAGCAGTTACTCCGGGACATTGGATAACTATGGCTACACCTTC.

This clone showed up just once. CDR3 bases: TGTGCCAGCAGCTCCCGGGGGGAGACCCAGTACTTC. This gives the protein CASSSRGETQYF. V gene TRBV13 combines with J gene TRBJ2-5; TRBD2 might be the D (6 bases). The CDR3 runs 12 residues. Germline CDR1 and CDR2: PRHDT and FYEKMQ (reference sequence). V was shortened by 4 bases and J by 5 bases, with 8 bases between the two germline ends. Filled out from reference TRBV13 and TRBJ2-5, the complete variable domain reads AAGVIQSPRHLIKEKRETATLKCYPIPRHDTVYWYQQGPGQDPQFLISFYEKMQSDKGSIPDRFSAQQFSDYHSELNMSSLELGDSALYFCASSSRGETQYFGPGTRLLVL.

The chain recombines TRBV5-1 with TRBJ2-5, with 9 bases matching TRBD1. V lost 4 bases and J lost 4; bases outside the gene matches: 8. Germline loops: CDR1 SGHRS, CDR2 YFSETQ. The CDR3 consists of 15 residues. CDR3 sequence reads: CASSAPGQGGETQYF. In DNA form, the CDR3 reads TGCGCCAGCAGCGCGCCGGGACAGGGTGGAGAGACCCAGTACTTC.

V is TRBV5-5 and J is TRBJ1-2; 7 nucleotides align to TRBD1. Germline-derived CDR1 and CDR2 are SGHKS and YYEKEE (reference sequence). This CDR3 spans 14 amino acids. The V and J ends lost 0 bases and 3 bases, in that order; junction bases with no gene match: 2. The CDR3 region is CASSLGQGDYGYTF. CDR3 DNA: TGTGCCAGCAGCTTGGGTCAGGGGGACTATGGCTACACCTTC. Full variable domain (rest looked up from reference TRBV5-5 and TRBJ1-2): DAGVTQSPTHLIKTRGQQVTLRCSPISGHKSVSWYQQVLGQGPQFIFQYYEKEERGRGNFPDRFSARQFPNYSSELNVNALLLGDSALYLCASSLGQGDYGYTFGSGTRLTVV.

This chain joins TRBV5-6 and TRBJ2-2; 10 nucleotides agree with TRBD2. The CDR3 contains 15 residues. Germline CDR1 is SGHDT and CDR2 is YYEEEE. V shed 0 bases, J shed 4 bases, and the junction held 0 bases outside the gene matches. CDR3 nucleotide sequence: TGTGCCAGCAGCTTGGGACTAGCGGGCACCGGGGAGCTGTTTTTT. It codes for CASSLGLAGTGELFF.

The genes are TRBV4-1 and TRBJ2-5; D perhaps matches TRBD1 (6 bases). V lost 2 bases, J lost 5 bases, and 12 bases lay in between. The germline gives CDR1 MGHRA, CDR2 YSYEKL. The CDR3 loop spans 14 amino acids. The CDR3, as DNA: TGCGCCAGCAGCCAACAGACAGGAGAGGAGACCCAGTACTTC. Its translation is CASSQQTGEETQYF.

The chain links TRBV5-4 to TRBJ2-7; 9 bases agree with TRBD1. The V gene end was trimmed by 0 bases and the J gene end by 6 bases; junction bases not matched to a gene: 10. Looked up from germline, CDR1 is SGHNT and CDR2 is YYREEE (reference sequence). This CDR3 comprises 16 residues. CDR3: CASSLGRGTGSVEQYF. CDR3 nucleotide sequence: TGTGCCAGCAGCTTGGGGCGGGGGACAGGGTCGGTCGAGCAGTACTTC.

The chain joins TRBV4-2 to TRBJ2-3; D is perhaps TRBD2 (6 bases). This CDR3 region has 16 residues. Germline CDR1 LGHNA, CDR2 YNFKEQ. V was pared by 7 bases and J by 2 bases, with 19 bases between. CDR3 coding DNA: TGTGCCAGCACCCCAAACCTAGCGCCACACACAGATACGCAGTATTTT. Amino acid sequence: CASTPNLAPHTDTQYF.

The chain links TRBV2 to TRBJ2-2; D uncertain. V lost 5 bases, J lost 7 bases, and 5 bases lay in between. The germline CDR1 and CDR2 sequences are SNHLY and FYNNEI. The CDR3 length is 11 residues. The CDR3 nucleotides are TGTGCCAGCAGTCACATCGGGGAGCTGTTTTTT. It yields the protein CASSHIGELFF.

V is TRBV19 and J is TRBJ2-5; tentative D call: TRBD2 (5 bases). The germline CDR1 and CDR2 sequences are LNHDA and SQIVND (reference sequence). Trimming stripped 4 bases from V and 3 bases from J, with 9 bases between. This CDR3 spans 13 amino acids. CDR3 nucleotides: TGTGCCAGTAGTAGAGGGTCCGAAGAGACCCAGTACTTC. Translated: CASSRGSEETQYF.

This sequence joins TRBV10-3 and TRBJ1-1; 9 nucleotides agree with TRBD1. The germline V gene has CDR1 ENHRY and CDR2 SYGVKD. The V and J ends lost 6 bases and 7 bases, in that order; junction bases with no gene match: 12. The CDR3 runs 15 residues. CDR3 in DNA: TGTGCCATCAGAAGGGACAGGGACTTATGGTTTGAAGCTTTCTTT. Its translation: CAIRRDRDLWFEAFF.